The present entry profiles one TCR beta chain with its context. No antigen is known for it. These data belong to a study of blood T cells in healthy people across ages. Study results and caveats: CMV infection status of these donors was not known.

Trimming took off 6 bases at V and 3 bases at J, with 11 bases between the two ends. The CDR3 length is 12 residues. Per the germline V gene, CDR1 is DFQATT and CDR2 is SNEGSKA (reference sequence). Alongside a J-beta primer mix, a sample-barcoded 5' primer served in a second PCR lasting about 7 to 12 cycles. Tags on each cDNA molecule came from a template-switch adaptor with 12 random nucleotides. TCRdb itself ran the 5' RACE reads through MiXCR, one entry per CDR3 protein. The sample shows around 700,000 distinct CDR3 sequences, 20% to 25% of them seen only once. The same sample was also studied in work on T cells of mothers and their children. That source notes: Versus unrelated pairs, overlap was slightly higher in related mother-child pairs, without reaching significance.

This TCR derives from a boy younger than 18 in good health. The sequenced sample consisted of blood. The chain employs TRBV20-1 and TRBJ2-5, with no clear D. Here the CDR3 reads CSAPDWKETQYF. CDR3 coding DNA: TGCAGTGCCCCAGACTGGAAAGAGACCCAGTACTTC.